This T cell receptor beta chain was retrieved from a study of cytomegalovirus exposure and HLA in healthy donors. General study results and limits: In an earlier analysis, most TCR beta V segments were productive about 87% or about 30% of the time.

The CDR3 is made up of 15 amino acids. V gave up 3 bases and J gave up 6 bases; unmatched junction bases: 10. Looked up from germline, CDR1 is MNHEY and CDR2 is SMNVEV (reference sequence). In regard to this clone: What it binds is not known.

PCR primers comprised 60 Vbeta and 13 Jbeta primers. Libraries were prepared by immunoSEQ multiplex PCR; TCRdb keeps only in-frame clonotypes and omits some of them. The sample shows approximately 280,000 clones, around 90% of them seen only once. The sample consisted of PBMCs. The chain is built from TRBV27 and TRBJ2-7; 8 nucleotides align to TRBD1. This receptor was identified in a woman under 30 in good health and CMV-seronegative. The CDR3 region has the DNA TGTGCCAGCAGTTTGGTAGGCAGGGGGCCGGCCGAGCAGTACTTC. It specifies CASSLVGRGPAEQYF.